This TCR beta chain was observed in a study of sequential checkpoint blockade in melanoma. Study-level information: Randomization was 1:1 between first-line nivolumab→ipilimumab and ipilimumab→nivolumab. Maintenance nivolumab came after either treatment sequence.

Treatment specified: randomized to nivolumab then ipilimumab (arm A) or the reverse (arm B). Generated by immunoSEQ multiplex PCR, the TCRdb table keeps only in-frame clones and is missing some. The table has roughly 29,000 clones, approximately 83% seen once. Per the germline V gene, CDR1 is SQVTM and CDR2 is ANQGSEA. V was trimmed by 4 bases and J by 7 bases, leaving 13 bases between them. There are 12 residues in the CDR3. This TCR was recovered from a human donor with melanoma. The specimen comprised CD8+ T cells sorted from blood (inferred from file names), sampled from a patient given nivolumab and ipilimumab in sequence. This rearrangement joins TRBV29-1 to TRBJ1-2; the D gene is possibly TRBD1 (6 bases). The CDR3 DNA is TGCAGCGTTGCTACAGGGCGTCCTGGCTACACCTTC. This gives the protein CSVATGRPGYTF.